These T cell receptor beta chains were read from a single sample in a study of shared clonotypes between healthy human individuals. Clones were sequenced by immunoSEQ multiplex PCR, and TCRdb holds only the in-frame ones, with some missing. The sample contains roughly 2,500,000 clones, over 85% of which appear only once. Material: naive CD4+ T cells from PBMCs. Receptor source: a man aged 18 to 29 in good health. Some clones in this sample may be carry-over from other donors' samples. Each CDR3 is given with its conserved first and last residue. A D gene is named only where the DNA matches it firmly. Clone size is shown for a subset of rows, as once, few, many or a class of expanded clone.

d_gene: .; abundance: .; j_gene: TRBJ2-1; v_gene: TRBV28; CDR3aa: CASSSGTGAYNEQFF; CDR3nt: TGTGCCAGCAGTTCGGGGACGGGGGCGTACAATGAGCAGTTCTTC
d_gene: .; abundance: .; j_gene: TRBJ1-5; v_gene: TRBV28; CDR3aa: CASSGDQPQHF; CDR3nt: TGTGCCAGCAGTGGGGACCAGCCCCAGCATTTT
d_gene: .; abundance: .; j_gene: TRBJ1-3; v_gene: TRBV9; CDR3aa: CASSVRPTGDTIYF; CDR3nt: TGTGCCAGCAGCGTACGCCCCACCGGAGACACCATATATTTT
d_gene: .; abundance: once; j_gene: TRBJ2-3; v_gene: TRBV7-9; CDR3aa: CASSLGRGAGILPDTQYF; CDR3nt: TGTGCCAGCAGCTTAGGCCGGGGGGCAGGCATTCTTCCAGATACGCAGTATTTT
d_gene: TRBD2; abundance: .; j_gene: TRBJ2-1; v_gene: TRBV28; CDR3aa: CASSLWGGSSYNEQFF; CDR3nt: TGTGCCAGCAGTCTCTGGGGCGGGAGCTCCTACAATGAGCAGTTCTTC
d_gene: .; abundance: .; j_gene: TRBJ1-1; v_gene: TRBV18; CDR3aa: CASSPGFWVAEAFF; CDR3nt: TGTGCCAGCTCACCCGGATTTTGGGTGGCTGAAGCTTTCTTT
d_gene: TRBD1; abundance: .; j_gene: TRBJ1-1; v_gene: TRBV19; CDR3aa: CASSSRDRGSRTEAFF; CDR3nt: TGTGCCAGTAGTTCCCGGGACAGGGGGTCGCGCACTGAAGCTTTCTTT
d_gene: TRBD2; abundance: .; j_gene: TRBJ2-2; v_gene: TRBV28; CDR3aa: CASLENLAGGPRPGELFF; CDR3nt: TGTGCCAGCTTAGAAAACCTCGCGGGAGGGCCCCGCCCCGGGGAGCTGTTTTTT
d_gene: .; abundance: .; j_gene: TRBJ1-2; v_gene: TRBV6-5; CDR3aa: CASRSDSTNYGYTF; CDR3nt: TGTGCCAGCAGATCGGACAGCACTAACTATGGCTACACCTTC
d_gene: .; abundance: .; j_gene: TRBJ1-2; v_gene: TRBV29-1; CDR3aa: CSVVGSGDYGYTF; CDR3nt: TGCAGCGTTGTGGGGTCGGGCGACTATGGCTACACCTTC
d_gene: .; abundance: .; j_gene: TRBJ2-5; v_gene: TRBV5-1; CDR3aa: CASSLSAGQQETQYF; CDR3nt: TGCGCCAGCAGCTTGTCCGCGGGACAGCAAGAGACCCAGTACTTC
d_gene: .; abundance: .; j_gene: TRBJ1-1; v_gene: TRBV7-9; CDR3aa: CASSQVGEMNTEAFF; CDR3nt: TGTGCCAGCAGCCAAGTCGGGGAGATGAACACTGAAGCTTTCTTT
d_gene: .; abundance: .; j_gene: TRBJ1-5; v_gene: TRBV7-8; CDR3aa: CASSPQQGPVQPQHF; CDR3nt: TGTGCCAGCAGCCCTCAACAGGGACCTGTGCAGCCCCAGCATTTT
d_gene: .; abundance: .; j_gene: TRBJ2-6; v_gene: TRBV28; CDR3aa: CAGGGLSSGANVLTF; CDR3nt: TGTGCCGGTGGGGGGCTGAGCTCTGGGGCCAACGTCCTGACTTTC
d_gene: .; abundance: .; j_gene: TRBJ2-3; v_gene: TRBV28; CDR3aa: CASSLRSSNTQYF; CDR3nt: TGTGCCAGCAGTTTACGGTCCTCAAATACGCAGTATTTT
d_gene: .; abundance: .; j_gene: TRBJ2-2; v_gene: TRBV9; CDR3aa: CASSLGFGYNTGELFF; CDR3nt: TGTGCCAGCAGCCTGGGATTCGGATACAACACCGGGGAGCTGTTTTTT
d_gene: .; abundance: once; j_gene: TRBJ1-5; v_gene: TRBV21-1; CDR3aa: CASSKRGEHQPQHF; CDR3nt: TGTGCCAGCAGCAAAAGGGGTGAGCATCAGCCCCAGCATTTT
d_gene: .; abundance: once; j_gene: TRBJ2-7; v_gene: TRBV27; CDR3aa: CASSLRGAGYEQYF; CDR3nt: TGTGCCAGCAGTTTACGGGGGGCAGGCTACGAGCAGTACTTC
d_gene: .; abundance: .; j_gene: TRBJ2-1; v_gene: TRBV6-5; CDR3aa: CASMRENEQFF; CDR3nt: TGTGCCAGCATGAGAGAGAATGAGCAGTTCTTC
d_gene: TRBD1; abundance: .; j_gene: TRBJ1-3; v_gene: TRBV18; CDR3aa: CASSPSAGGTGNTIYF; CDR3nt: TGTGCCAGCTCACCTTCGGCAGGGGGCACTGGAAACACCATATATTTT
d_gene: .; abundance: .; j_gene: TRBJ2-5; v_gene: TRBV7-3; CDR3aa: CASSLDRRGTQYF; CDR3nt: TGTGCCAGCAGCCTTGACAGGAGGGGGACCCAGTACTTC
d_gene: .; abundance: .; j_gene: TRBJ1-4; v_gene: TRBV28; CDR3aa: CASSLGPLKLFF; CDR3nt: TGTGCCAGCAGTTTGGGACCGTTAAAACTGTTTTTT
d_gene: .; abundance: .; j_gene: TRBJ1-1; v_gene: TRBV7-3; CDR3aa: CASSLIPGPGGTEAFF; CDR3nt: TGTGCCAGCAGCTTAATCCCTGGCCCGGGGGGCACTGAAGCTTTCTTT
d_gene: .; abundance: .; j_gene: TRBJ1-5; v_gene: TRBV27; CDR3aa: CASSPASAGGQPQHF; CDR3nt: TGTGCCAGCAGTCCAGCATCGGCGGGAGGTCAGCCCCAGCATTTT
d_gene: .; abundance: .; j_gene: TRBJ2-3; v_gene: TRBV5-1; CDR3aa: CASSITDPSTDTQYF; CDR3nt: TGCGCCAGCAGTATTACGGATCCTAGCACAGATACGCAGTATTTT
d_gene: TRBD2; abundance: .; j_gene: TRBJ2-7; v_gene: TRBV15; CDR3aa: CATSHGGTESYEQYF; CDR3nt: TGTGCCACCAGCCACGGGGGGACGGAGTCCTACGAGCAGTACTTC
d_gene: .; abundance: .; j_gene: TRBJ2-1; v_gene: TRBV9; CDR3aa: CASSYDLGPYNEQFF; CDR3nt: TGTGCCAGCAGCTATGACCTTGGCCCCTACAATGAGCAGTTCTTC
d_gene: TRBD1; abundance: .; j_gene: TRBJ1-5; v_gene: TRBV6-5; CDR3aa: CASSRTGVGNQPQHF; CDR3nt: TGTGCCAGCAGTAGGACAGGGGTCGGCAATCAGCCCCAGCATTTT
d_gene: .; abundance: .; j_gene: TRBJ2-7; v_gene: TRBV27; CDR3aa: CASRQTDLYEQYF; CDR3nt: TGTGCCAGCAGACAGACAGATCTCTACGAGCAGTACTTC
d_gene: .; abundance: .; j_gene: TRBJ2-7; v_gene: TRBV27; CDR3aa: CASSPIITTYEQYF; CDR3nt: TGTGCCAGCAGCCCAATAATAACAACCTACGAGCAGTACTTC
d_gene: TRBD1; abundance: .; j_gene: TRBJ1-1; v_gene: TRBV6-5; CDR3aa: CASSLRDRGNTEAFF; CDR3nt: TGTGCCAGCAGTCTTCGGGACAGAGGAAACACTGAAGCTTTCTTT
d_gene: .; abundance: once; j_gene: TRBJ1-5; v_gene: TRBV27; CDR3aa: CASSLRGAPYSNQPQHF; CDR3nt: TGTGCCAGCAGTTTACGGGGGGCACCTTATAGCAATCAGCCCCAGCATTTT
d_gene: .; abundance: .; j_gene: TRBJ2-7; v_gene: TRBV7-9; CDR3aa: CASSLGGSTYEQYF; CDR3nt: TGTGCCAGCAGCCTAGGGGGGTCTACCTACGAGCAGTACTTC
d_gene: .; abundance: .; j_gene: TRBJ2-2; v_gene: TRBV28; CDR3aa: CASSLWAAGNTGELFF; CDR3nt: TGTGCCAGCAGTTTATGGGCAGCGGGGAACACCGGGGAGCTGTTTTTT
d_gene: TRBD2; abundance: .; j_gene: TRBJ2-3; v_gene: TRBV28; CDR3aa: CASSYPLSGRGTDTQYF; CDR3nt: TGTGCCAGCAGTTACCCCCTTAGCGGGAGGGGCACAGATACGCAGTATTTT
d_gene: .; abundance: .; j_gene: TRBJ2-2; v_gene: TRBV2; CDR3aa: CASSESPPGGELFF; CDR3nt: TGTGCCAGCAGTGAATCCCCCCCTGGCGGGGAGCTGTTTTTT
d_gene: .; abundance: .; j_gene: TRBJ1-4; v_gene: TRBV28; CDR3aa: CASSLWSFSPEKLFF; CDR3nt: TGTGCCAGCAGTTTATGGTCGTTCAGTCCTGAAAAACTGTTTTTT
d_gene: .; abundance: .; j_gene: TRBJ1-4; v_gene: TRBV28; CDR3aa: CASSSGRKLFF; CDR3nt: TGTGCCAGCAGTTCGGGCCGAAAACTGTTTTTT
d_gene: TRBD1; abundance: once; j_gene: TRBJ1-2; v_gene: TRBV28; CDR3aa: CATDGGQVLVGYGYTF; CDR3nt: TGTGCCACCGACGGGGGACAGGTGCTGGTAGGGTATGGCTACACCTTC
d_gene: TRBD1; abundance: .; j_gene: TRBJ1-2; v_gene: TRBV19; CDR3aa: CASSTPGQGKRYGYTF; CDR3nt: TGTGCCAGTAGTACTCCCGGACAGGGGAAACGCTATGGCTACACCTTC
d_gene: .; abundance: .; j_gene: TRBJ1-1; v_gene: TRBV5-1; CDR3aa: CASSTGKGETTEAFF; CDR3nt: TGCGCCAGCAGCACGGGGAAGGGTGAGACCACTGAAGCTTTCTTT
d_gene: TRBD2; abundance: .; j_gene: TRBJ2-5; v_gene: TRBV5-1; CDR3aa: CASSFGGLAGGVLETQYF; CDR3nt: TGCGCCAGCAGCTTCGGGGGACTAGCGGGAGGAGTGCTCGAGACCCAGTACTTC
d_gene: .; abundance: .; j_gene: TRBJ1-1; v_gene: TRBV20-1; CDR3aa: CSASGREAFF; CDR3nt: TGCAGTGCTTCCGGCCGTGAAGCTTTCTTT
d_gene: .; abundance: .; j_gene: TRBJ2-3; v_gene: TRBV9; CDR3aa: CASSVATSLGTDTQYF; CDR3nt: TGTGCCAGCAGCGTAGCAACTAGCCTTGGCACAGATACGCAGTATTTT
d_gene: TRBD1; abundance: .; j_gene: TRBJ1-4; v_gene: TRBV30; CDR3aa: CAWSDRGQFNEKLFF; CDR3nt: TGTGCCTGGAGCGACAGGGGGCAGTTTAATGAAAAACTGTTTTTT
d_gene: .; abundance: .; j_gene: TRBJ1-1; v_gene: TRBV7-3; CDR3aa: CASSPHGDTEAFF; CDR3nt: TGTGCCAGCAGCCCCCACGGAGACACTGAAGCTTTCTTT
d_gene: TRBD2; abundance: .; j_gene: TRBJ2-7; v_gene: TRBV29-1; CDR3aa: CSVEDLTSGRGEQYF; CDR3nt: TGCAGCGTTGAAGATCTGACTAGCGGGAGAGGCGAGCAGTACTTC
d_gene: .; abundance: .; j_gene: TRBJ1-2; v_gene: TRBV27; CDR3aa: CASSPNGAVTSYGYTF; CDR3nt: TGTGCCAGCAGTCCTAACGGGGCAGTAACTTCGTATGGCTACACCTTC
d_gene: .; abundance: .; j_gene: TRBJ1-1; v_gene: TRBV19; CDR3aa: CASSAAGHMNTEAFF; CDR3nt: TGTGCCAGTAGTGCTGCGGGACATATGAACACTGAAGCTTTCTTT
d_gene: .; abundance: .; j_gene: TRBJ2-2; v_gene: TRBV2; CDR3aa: CASSVAGGHTGELFF; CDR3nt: TGTGCCAGCAGTGTTGCCGGGGGGCACACCGGGGAGCTGTTTTTT
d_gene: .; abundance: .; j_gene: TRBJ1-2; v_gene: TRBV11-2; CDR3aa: CASSPGVGYGYTF; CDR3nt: TGTGCCAGCAGCCCGGGAGTCGGCTATGGCTACACCTTC
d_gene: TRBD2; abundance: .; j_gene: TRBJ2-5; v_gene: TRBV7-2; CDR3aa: CASSRRLAEETQYF; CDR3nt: TGTGCCAGCAGTCGACGACTAGCGGAAGAGACCCAGTACTTC
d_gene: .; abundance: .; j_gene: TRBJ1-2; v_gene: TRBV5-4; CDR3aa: CASSSKVTGNYGYTF; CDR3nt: TGTGCCAGCAGCTCGAAAGTTACAGGGAACTATGGCTACACCTTC
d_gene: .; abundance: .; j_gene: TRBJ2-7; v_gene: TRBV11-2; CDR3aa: CASTKRAEAAYEQYF; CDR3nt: TGTGCCAGCACAAAGCGGGCAGAGGCTGCCTACGAGCAGTACTTC
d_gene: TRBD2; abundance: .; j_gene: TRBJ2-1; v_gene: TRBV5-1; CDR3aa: CASSLAASGRDEQFF; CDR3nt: TGCGCCAGCAGCTTGGCGGCTAGCGGGAGGGATGAGCAGTTCTTC